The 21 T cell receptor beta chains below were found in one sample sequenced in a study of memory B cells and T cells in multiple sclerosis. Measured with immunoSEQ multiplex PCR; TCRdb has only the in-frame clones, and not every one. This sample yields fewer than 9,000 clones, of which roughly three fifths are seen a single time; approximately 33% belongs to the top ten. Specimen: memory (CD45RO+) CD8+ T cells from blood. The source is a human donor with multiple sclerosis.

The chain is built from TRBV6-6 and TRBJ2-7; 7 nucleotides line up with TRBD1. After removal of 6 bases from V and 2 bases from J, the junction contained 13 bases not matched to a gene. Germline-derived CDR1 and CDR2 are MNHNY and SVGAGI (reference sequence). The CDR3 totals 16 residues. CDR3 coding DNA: TGTGCCAGCAGGACCGGCCAGGGGGTAAAAGCCTACGAGCAGTACTTC. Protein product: CASRTGQGVKAYEQYF.

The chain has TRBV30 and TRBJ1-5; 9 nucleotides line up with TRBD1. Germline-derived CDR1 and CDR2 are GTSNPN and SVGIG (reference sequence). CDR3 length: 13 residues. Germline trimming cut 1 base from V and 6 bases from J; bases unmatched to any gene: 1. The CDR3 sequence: CAWSGTGVQPQHF. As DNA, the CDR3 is TGTGCCTGGAGTGGGACAGGGGTTCAGCCCCAGCATTTT.

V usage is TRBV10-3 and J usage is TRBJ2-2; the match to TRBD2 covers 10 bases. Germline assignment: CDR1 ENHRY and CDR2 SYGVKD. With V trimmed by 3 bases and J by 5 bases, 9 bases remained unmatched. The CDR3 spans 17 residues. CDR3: CAISDRLAGAGTGELFF. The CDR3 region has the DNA TGTGCCATCAGTGATAGGCTAGCGGGAGCAGGGACCGGGGAGCTGTTTTTT.

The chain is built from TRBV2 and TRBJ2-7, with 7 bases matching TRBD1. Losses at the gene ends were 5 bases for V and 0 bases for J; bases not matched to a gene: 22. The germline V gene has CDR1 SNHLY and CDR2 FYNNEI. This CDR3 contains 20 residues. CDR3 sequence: CASSFTAGTARPERSYEQYF. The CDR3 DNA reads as TGTGCCAGCAGTTTCACGGCCGGGACAGCTCGTCCTGAACGCTCCTACGAGCAGTACTTC.

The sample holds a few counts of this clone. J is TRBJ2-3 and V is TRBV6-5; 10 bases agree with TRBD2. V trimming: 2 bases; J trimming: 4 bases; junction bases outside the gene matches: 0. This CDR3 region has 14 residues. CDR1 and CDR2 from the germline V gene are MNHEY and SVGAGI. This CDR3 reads CASSYGTSADTQYF. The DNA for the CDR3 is TGTGCCAGCAGTTACGGGACTAGCGCAGATACGCAGTATTTT.

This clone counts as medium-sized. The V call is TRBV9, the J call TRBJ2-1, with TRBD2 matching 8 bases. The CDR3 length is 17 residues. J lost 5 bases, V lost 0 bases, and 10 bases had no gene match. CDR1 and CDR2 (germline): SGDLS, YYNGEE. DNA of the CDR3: TGTGCCAGCAGCGTAGGGGTTCCAGCGGGAGTACACAATGAGCAGTTCTTC. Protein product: CASSVGVPAGVHNEQFF.

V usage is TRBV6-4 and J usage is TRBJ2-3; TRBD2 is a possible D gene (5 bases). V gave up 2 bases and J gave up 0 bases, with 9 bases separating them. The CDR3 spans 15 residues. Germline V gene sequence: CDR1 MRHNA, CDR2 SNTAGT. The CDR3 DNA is TGTGCCAGCAGTGACGCCCTAGCAAGCACAGATACGCAGTATTTT. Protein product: CASSDALASTDTQYF.

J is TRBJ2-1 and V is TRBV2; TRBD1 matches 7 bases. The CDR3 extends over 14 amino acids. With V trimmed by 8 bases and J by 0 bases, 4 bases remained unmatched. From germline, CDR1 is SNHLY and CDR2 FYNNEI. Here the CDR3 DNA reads TGTGCCAGCTTTGGGACAGCCTCCTACAATGAGCAGTTCTTC. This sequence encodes CASFGTASYNEQFF.

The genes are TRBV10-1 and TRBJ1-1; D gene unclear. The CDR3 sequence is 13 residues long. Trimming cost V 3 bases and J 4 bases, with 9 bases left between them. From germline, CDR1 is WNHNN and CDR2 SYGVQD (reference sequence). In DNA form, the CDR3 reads TGCGCCAGCAGTGAAACCGCAGGCACTGAAGCTTTCTTT. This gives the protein CASSETAGTEAFF.

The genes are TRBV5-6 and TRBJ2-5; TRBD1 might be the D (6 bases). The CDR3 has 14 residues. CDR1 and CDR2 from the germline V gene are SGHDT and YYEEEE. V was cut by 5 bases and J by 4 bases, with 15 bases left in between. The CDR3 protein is CASRSDRFLETQYF. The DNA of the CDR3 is TGTGCCAGCAGATCCGACAGGTTTCTAGAGACCCAGTACTTC.

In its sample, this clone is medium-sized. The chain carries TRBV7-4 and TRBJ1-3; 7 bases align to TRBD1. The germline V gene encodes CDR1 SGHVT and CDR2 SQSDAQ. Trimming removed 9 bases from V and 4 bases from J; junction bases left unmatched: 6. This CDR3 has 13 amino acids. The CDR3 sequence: CASDRDPGNTIYF. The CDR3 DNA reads TGTGCCAGTGACAGGGATCCAGGAAACACCATATATTTT.

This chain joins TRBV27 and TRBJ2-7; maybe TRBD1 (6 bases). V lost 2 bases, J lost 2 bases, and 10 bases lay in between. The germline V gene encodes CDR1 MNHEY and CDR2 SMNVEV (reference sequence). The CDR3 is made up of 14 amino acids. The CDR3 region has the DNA TGTGCCAGCAGTTTAACCAGGACAGCCTACGAGCAGTACTTC. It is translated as CASSLTRTAYEQYF.

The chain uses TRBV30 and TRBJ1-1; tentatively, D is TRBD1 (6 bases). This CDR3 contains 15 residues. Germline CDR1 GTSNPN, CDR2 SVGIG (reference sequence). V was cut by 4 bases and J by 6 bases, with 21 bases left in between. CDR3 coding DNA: TGTGCCTGGACCGACGGGGGGCGAGGGAGGGCTGAAGCTTTCTTT. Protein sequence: CAWTDGGRGRAEAFF.

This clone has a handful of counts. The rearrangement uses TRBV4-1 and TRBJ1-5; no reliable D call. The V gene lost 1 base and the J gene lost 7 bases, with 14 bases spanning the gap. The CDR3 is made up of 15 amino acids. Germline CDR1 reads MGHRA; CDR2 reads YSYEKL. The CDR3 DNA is TGCGCCAGCAGCCAAGTTCTAGGTGCGGGCCAGCCCCAGCATTTT. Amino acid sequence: CASSQVLGAGQPQHF.

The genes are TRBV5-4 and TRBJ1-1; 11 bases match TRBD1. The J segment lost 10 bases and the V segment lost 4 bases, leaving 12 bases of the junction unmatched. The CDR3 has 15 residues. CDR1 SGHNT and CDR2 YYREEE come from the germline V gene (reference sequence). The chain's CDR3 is CASSDIGLGTGGAFF. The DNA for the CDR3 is TGTGCCAGCAGCGACATCGGACTTGGGACAGGGGGAGCTTTCTTT.

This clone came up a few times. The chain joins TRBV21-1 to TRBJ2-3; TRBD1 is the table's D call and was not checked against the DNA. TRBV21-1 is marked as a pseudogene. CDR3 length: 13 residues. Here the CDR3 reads CASLDRCTDTQYF. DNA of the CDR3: TGTGCCAGCCTAGACAGATGCACAGATACGCAGTATTTT.

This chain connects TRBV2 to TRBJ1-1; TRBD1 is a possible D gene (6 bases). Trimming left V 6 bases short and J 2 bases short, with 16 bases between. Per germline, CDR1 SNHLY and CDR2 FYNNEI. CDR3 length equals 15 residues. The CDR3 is CASSQGPISNTEAFF. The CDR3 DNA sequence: TGTGCCAGCAGCCAGGGGCCAATCTCTAACACTGAAGCTTTCTTT.

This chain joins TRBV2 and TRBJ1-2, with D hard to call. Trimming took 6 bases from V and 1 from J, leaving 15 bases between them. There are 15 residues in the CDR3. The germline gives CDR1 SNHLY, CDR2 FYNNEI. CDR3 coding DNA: TGTGCCAGCAGCGACAACTTGGGCGTTAACTATGGCTACACCTTC. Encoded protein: CASSDNLGVNYGYTF.

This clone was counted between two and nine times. The CDR3 sequence is CASSFQGHYGYTF. In DNA form, the CDR3 reads TGTGCCAGCAGTTTCCAGGGTCACTATGGCTACACCTTC. The chain couples TRBV28 to TRBJ1-2, with a weak D call TRBD1 (5 bases). Looked up from germline, CDR1 is MDHEN and CDR2 is SYDVKM. This CDR3 spans 13 amino acids. Trimming stripped 3 bases from V and 3 bases from J, with 8 bases between.

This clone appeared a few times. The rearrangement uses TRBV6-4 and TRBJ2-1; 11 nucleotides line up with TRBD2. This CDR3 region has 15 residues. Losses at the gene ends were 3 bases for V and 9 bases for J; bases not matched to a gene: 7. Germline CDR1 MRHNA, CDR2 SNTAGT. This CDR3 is CASSELAGDLGEQFF. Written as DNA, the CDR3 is TGTGCCAGCAGTGAACTAGCGGGGGACTTGGGTGAGCAGTTCTTC.

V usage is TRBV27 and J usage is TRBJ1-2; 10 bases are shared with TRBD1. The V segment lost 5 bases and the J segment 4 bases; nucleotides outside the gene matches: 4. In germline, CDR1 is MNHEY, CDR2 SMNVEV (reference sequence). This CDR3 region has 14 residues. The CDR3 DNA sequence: TGTGCCAGCAGTACGACAGGGGGCTTCTATGGCTACACCTTC. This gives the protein CASSTTGGFYGYTF.